A single sample gave rise to the 22 T cell receptor beta chains below, sequenced in a study of post-analysis software for immune sequencing data. Unique molecular identifiers had been added to the TCR beta cDNA libraries. In TCRdb, the PCR reads were re-called with MiXCR into one record per CDR3 protein. The table includes around 700,000 distinct CDR3 sequences, 55% to 70% detected once. These TCRs are of unknown antigen specificity. Whole-study results and caveats: Relative to controls, patients had five TRBV segments at higher frequency, with TRBV5-6, TRBV5-1 and TRBV20-1 among these.

The specimen sequenced was blood. These receptors all stem from a girl aged 2-10 years with multiple sclerosis.

V and J are TRBV10-3 and TRBJ2-3, with 8 bases that match TRBD2. The V gene's germline CDR1 is ENHRY and CDR2 SYGVKD. This CDR3 is built from 14 residues. Trimming took 8 bases from V and 5 from J; bases not matched to a gene: 9. The CDR3 DNA sequence: TGTGCCATCCGGGGGGGCCAGGTCAAAGATACGCAGTATTTT. Translated: CAIRGGQVKDTQYF.

V usage is TRBV6-1 and J usage is TRBJ1-2; maybe TRBD1 (5 bases). Germline CDR1 MNHNS, CDR2 SASEGT. Trimming cost V 2 bases and J 8 bases, with 12 bases left between them. The CDR3 is made up of 13 amino acids. CDR3 in amino acids: CASSESVNRGYTF. The CDR3 region has the DNA TGTGCCAGCAGTGAAAGCGTGAACAGGGGCTACACCTTC.

Points on this clonotype: At one end the junction does not follow the germline gene, possibly because of a read error. The rearrangement joins TRBV18 to TRBJ1-2, with D possibly TRBD1 on 5 matching bases. The CDR3 consists of 14 residues. Germline V CDR1 and CDR2: KGHSH, LQKENI. CDR3 DNA: TGTGCCAGCTCACCCCTCAGGGCGAACTATGGCCACACCTTC. Its translation: CASSPLRANYGHTF.

The chain carries TRBV12-3 or TRBV12-4 and TRBJ1-1; weak D call: TRBD1 (5 bases). The CDR3 sequence is 15 residues long. V was pared by 4 bases and J by 1 base, with 13 bases between. The CDR3 DNA reads TGTGCCAGCAGTTATTGGGGGGGACCGAACACTGAAGCTTTCTTT. Translating it yields CASSYWGGPNTEAFF.

This clonotype was recorded a few times. The genes are TRBV10-3 and TRBJ1-2; D is unclear. Germline CDR1 and CDR2: ENHRY and SYGVKD. This CDR3 contains 14 residues. V lost 3 bases and J lost 2, with 10 bases in between. CDR3 sequence (DNA): TGTGCCATCAGTGAAGGGAGCGAAAACTATGGCTACACCTTC. Translated: CAISEGSENYGYTF.

The DNA for the CDR3 is TGTGCCACAAAGGGAGGGGTCTCCTACGAGCAGTACTTC. It translates to CATKGGVSYEQYF. J is TRBJ2-7 and V is TRBV10-3; 7 bases line up with TRBD2. Germline trimming cut 10 bases from V and 0 bases from J; bases unmatched to any gene: 6. The CDR3 has 13 residues. Germline CDR1 and CDR2: ENHRY and SYGVKD.

This chain connects TRBV10-3 to TRBJ1-1; D might be TRBD1 (6 bases). CDR1 is ENHRY, CDR2 SYGVKD, per germline. The CDR3 runs to 18 residues. V shed 3 bases and J shed 4 bases, with 24 bases lying between them. The CDR3 bases are TGTGCCATCAGTGAAGCAGAACAGGGCGTAAAGCGGGGCACTGAAGCTTTCTTT. This sequence encodes CAISEAEQGVKRGTEAFF.

The genes are TRBV2 and TRBJ1-2, with 10 nucleotides matching TRBD1. The V gene end was trimmed by 2 bases and the J gene end by 7 bases; junction bases not matched to a gene: 1. The CDR3 spans 13 residues. CDR1 SNHLY and CDR2 FYNNEI come from the germline V gene. The CDR3 is CASSERDRGGYTF. CDR3 nucleotide sequence: TGTGCCAGCAGTGAACGGGACAGGGGTGGCTACACCTTC.

The chain has TRBV6-1 and TRBJ2-7; D could derive from TRBD1 or TRBD2 (5 bases each). Trimming removed 10 bases at V and 2 bases at J, with 15 bases between. CDR1 and CDR2 (germline): MNHNS, SASEGT. This CDR3 is 13 amino acids long. The DNA for the CDR3 is TGTGCCATCTCCCGGGGCTCTGCCTACGAGCAGTACTTC. Residues: CAISRGSAYEQYF.

DNA for the CDR3: TGTGCCTCGAACTTAGACAGTCTTGGCGGCTACACCTTC. Protein sequence: CASNLDSLGGYTF. The chain joins TRBV10-3 to TRBJ1-2, with D tentatively TRBD1 (5 bases). The CDR3 covers 13 residues. Germline CDR1 is ENHRY and CDR2 is SYGVKD. Trimming cost V 11 bases and J 8 bases, with 21 bases left between them.

This clonotype has just a few counts. The V and J genes are TRBV12-3 or TRBV12-4 and TRBJ1-1, with D unclear. CDR3 length equals 13 residues. The V gene lost 3 bases and the J gene lost 3 bases, with 8 bases spanning the gap. The CDR3 sequence: CASSFSGDTEAFF. The DNA for the CDR3 is TGTGCCAGCAGTTTCAGTGGGGACACTGAAGCTTTCTTT.

The gene calls are TRBV7-9 and TRBJ2-7, with 9 bases that match TRBD1. The CDR3 contains 18 residues. The germline V gene encodes CDR1 SEHNR and CDR2 FQNEAQ (reference sequence). The trim removed 1 base at V and 4 bases at J, leaving 14 bases unmatched. CDR3 in amino acids: CASSLVGGQGAGSYEQYF. The CDR3 nucleotides read TGTGCCAGCAGCTTAGTAGGGGGACAGGGAGCGGGGTCTTACGAGCAGTACTTC.

This clonotype was observed a single time. This rearrangement joins TRBV13 to TRBJ1-2; D gene ambiguous. V shed 5 bases and J shed 4 bases, with 14 bases lying between them. Germline CDR1 and CDR2: PRHDT and FYEKMQ (reference sequence). The CDR3 loop spans 14 amino acids. CDR3 sequence: CASSQGRSAYGYTF. As DNA, the CDR3 is TGTGCCAGCAGCCAAGGACGGAGCGCCTATGGCTACACCTTC.

The chain employs TRBV20-1 and TRBJ1-2, with D tentatively TRBD1 (6 bases). Looked up from germline, CDR1 is DFQATT and CDR2 is SNEGSKA (reference sequence). This CDR3 spans 13 amino acids. Between the trimmed V and J ends, which lost 0 bases and 8 bases, there was a span of 13 bases. The CDR3 DNA is TGCAGTGCTAGAGAACAGGGCGTGGGGGGCTACACCTTC. It yields the protein CSAREQGVGGYTF.

This chain joins TRBV6-6 and TRBJ2-7; TRBD2 matches at 9 bases. The germline V gene encodes CDR1 MNHNY and CDR2 SVGAGI (reference sequence). The CDR3 runs 15 residues. J lost 6 bases, V lost 7 bases, and 13 bases had no gene match. The CDR3 reads CASTSLAGVNTEQYF. The DNA for the CDR3 is TGTGCCAGCACATCATTAGCGGGAGTTAACACCGAGCAGTACTTC.

The chain links TRBV6-5 to TRBJ1-2, with 9 bases lining up with TRBD1. V lost 5 bases and J lost 8; bases outside the gene matches: 3. Germline CDR1 and CDR2: MNHEY and SVGAGI. This CDR3 is built from 12 residues. The CDR3 is CASSGTGRGYTF. CDR3 in DNA: TGTGCCAGCAGTGGGACAGGGAGAGGCTACACCTTC.

The table lists this clonotype with a few counts. The rearrangement joins TRBV2 to TRBJ2-4; no definite D call. V lost 2 bases to trimming and J lost 0 bases, with 11 bases between them. CDR3 length: 16 amino acids. CDR1 and CDR2 (germline): SNHLY, FYNNEI. This chain's CDR3 is CASSEMEHRAKNIQYF. CDR3 bases: TGTGCCAGCAGTGAAATGGAGCATAGAGCCAAAAACATTCAGTACTTC.

This clonotype was detected a few times. The V and J genes are TRBV20-1 and TRBJ1-1; 9 bases are a match to TRBD1. The length of the CDR3 is 14 residues. The V and J ends lost 3 bases and 2 bases, in that order; junction bases with no gene match: 4. Germline loops: CDR1 DFQATT, CDR2 SNEGSKA (reference sequence). CDR3 protein: CSASRDRVNTEAFF. In DNA form, the CDR3 reads TGCAGTGCTAGTCGGGACAGGGTTAACACTGAAGCTTTCTTT.

The chain uses TRBV6-4 and TRBJ2-3; D gene unclear. Germline CDR1 is MRHNA and CDR2 is SNTAGT. Trimming removed 0 bases from V and 4 bases from J, with 2 bases in between. The CDR3 has 12 residues. This CDR3 is CASSDSSDTQYF. The DNA of the CDR3 is TGTGCCAGCAGTGACTCATCAGATACGCAGTATTTT.

This chain links TRBV4-1 with TRBJ2-1; unclear D gene. V was shortened by 1 base and J by 2 bases, with 15 bases between the two germline ends. Germline lookup yields CDR1 MGHRA and CDR2 YSYEKL. This CDR3 contains 17 residues. CDR3 sequence (DNA): TGCGCCAGCAGCCAAGTTCGTGCTAGGGATGCCTACAATGAGCAGTTCTTC. Its protein is CASSQVRARDAYNEQFF.

The CDR3 spells CASSPRVGQDPSGANVLTF. The CDR3 coding sequence is TGTGCCAGCAGCCCCCGCGTAGGACAGGACCCCTCTGGGGCCAACGTCCTGACTTTC. This sequence joins TRBV11-3 and TRBJ2-6, with 7 bases identical to TRBD1. This CDR3 spans 19 amino acids. Per the germline V gene, CDR1 is SGHNT and CDR2 is YENEEA. V was pared by 5 bases and J by 0 bases, with 13 bases of the junction left unmatched.

The J gene is TRBJ2-1, the V gene TRBV7-2; 12 nucleotides agree with TRBD2. V trimming: 5 bases; J trimming: 5 bases; junction bases outside the gene matches: 10. Germline V gene data show CDR1 as SGHTA and CDR2 as FQGNSA. This CDR3 region has 17 residues. The CDR3 sequence: CASSLRLAGEIDNEQFF. The CDR3 DNA reads as TGTGCCAGCAGCCTCAGACTAGCGGGAGAGATCGACAATGAGCAGTTCTTC.